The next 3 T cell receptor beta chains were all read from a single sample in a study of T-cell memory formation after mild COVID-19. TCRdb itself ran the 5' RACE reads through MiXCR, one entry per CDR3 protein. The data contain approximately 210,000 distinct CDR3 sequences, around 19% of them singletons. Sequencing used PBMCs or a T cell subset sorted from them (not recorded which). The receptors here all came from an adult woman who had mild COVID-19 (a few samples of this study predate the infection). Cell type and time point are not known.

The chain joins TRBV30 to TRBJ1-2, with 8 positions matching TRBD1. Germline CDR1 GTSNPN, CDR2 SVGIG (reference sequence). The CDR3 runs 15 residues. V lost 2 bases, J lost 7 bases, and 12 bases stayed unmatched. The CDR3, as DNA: TGTGCCTGGAGTTTCACTCGGACAGGGTCGGGTGGCTACACCTTC. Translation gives CAWSFTRTGSGGYTF.

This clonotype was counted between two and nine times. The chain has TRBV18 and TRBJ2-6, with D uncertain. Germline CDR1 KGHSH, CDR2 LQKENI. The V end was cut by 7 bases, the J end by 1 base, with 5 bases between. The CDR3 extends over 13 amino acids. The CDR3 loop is CASFLSGANVLTF. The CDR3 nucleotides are TGTGCCAGCTTCCTGTCTGGGGCCAACGTCCTGACTTTC. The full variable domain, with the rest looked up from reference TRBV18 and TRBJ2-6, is NAGVMQNPRHLVRRRGQEARLRCSPMKGHSHVYWYRQLPEEGLKFMVYLQKENIIDESGMPKERFSAEFPKEGPSILRIQQVVRGDSAAYFCASFLSGANVLTFGAGSRLTVL.

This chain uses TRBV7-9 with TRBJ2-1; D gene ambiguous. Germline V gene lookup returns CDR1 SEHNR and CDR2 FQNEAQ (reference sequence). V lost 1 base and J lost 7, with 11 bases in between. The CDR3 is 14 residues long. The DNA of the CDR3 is TGTGCCAGCAGCTTAGGGGTCAAAGCGAATGAGCAGTTCTTC. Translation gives CASSLGVKANEQFF.